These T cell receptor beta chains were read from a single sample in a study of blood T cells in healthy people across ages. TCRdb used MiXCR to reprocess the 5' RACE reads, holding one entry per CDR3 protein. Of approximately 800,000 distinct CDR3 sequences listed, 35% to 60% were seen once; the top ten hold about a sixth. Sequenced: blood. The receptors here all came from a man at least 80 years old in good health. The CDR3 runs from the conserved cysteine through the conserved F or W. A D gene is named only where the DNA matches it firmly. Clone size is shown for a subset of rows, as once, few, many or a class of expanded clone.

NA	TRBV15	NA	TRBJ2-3	CATSLLIFEDTQYF	TGTGCCACCAGCCTACTCATATTCGAGGATACGCAGTATTTT
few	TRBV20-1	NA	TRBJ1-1	CSARGGNTEAFF	TGCAGTGCTCGCGGAGGGAACACTGAAGCTTTCTTT
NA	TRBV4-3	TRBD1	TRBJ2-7	CASSQDGQGALEQYF	TGCGCCAGCAGCCAAGATGGGCAGGGGGCCCTCGAGCAGTACTTC
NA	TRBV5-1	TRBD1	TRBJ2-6	CASSVYRGSGANVLTF	TGCGCCAGCAGCGTCTACAGGGGCTCTGGGGCCAACGTCCTGACTTTC
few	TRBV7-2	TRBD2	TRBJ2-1	CASNRTSGNGEQFF	TGTGCCAGCAATCGGACTAGCGGGAACGGTGAGCAGTTCTTC
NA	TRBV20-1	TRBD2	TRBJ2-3	CSSRGSGRDTQYF	TGCAGTTCCCGGGGGAGCGGGAGAGATACGCAGTATTTT
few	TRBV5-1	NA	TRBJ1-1	CASSLGEGRDAVTEAFF	TGCGCCAGCAGCTTGGGGGAGGGTCGGGATGCCGTGACTGAAGCTTTCTTT
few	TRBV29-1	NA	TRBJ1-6	CSVRIGRVGSPLHF	TGCAGCGTTCGGATCGGCAGGGTCGGTTCACCCCTCCACTTT
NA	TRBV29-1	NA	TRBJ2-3	CSVELDTQYF	TGCAGCGTTGAACTGGATACGCAGTATTTT
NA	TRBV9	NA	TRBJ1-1	CASNAQEGRAFF	TGTGCCAGCAACGCCCAGGAAGGGCGAGCTTTCTTT
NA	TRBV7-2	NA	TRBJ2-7	CASSFDTGADEQYF	TGTGCCAGCAGCTTCGATACGGGAGCAGATGAGCAGTACTTC
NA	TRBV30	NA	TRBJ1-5	CAWGDPNQPQHF	TGTGCCTGGGGGGATCCTAATCAGCCCCAGCATTTT
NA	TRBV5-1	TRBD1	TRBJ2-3	CASSQQGGTDTQYF	TGCGCCAGCAGCCAACAGGGGGGCACAGATACGCAGTATTTT
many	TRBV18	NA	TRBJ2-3	CASSTGSTDTQYF	TGTGCCAGCAGTACCGGCAGCACAGATACGCAGTATTTT
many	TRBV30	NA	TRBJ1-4	CAWSTEGNYNEKLFF	TGTGCCTGGAGTACGGAGGGGAATTATAATGAAAAACTGTTTTTT
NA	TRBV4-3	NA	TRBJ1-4	CASSQLTGIEKLFF	TGCGCCAGCAGCCAACTTACAGGGATTGAAAAACTGTTTTTT
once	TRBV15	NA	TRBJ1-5	CATLVGFNQPQHF	TGTGCCACGCTGGTAGGATTCAATCAGCCCCAGCATTTT
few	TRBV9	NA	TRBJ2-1	CASSVEQRSEQFF	TGTGCCAGCAGCGTAGAACAGCGTTCTGAGCAGTTCTTC
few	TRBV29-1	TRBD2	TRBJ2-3	CSVRASGSTDTQYF	TGCAGCGTCCGGGCTAGCGGGAGCACAGATACGCAGTATTTT
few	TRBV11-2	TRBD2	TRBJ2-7	CASSLNLAASYEQYF	TGTGCCAGCAGCTTAAACCTAGCGGCCTCCTACGAGCAGTACTTC
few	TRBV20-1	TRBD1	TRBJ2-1	CSAVYRGQRDGRYNEQFF	TGCAGTGCTGTCTACAGGGGGCAGCGTGATGGCCGCTACAATGAGCAGTTCTTC
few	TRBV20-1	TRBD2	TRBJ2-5	CSAPPPSGRWETQYF	TGCAGTGCTCCACCCCCTAGCGGGAGATGGGAGACCCAGTACTTC
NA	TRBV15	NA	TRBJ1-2	CATSMGGLGDYGYTF	TGTGCCACCAGCATGGGAGGGCTCGGGGACTATGGCTACACCTTC
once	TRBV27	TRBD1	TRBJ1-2	CASSLRGQVYGYTF	TGTGCCAGCAGTTTGAGGGGACAGGTCTATGGCTACACCTTC
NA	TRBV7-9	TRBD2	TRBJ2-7	CASSPRLAGEIYNEQYF	TGTGCCAGCAGCCCTAGACTAGCGGGAGAGATCTACAATGAGCAGTACTTC
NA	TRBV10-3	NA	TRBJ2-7	CAISESVDIYEQYF	TGTGCCATCAGTGAGTCGGTGGACATCTACGAGCAGTACTTC
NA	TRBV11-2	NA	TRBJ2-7	CASSPSRRNPYEQYF	TGTGCCAGCAGCCCAAGTAGGCGTAACCCCTACGAGCAGTACTTC
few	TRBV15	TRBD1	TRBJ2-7	CATSEGTGFYEQYF	TGTGCCACCAGCGAAGGGACAGGGTTCTACGAGCAGTACTTC
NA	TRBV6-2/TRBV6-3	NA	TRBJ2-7	CASSYVSSYNEQYF	TGTGCCAGCAGTTATGTTTCCTCCTACAATGAGCAGTACTTC
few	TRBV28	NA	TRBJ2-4	CASSQGHNIQYF	TGTGCCAGCAGCCAGGGACACAACATTCAGTACTTC
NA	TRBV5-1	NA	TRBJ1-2	CASSPVAGQYGYTF	TGCGCCAGCAGCCCCGTTGCAGGCCAATATGGCTACACCTTC
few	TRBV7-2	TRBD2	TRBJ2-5	CASSFSPSGSGRETQYF	TGTGCCAGCAGCTTTTCGCCTAGCGGGAGTGGGAGAGAGACCCAGTACTTC
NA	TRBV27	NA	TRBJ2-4	CASSSGSLAKNIQYF	TGTGCCAGCAGTTCGGGGTCACTAGCCAAAAACATTCAGTACTTC
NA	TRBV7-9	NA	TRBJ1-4	CASSAGNSEKLFF	TGTGCCAGCAGCGCCGGGAACAGTGAAAAACTGTTTTTT
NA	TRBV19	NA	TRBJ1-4	CASSTPGRRNEKLFF	TGTGCCAGTAGTACCCCCGGACGGCGCAATGAAAAACTGTTTTTT
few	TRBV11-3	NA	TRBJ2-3	CASSFDFTDTQYF	TGTGCCAGCAGCTTCGACTTCACAGATACGCAGTATTTT
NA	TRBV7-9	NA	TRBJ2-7	CASRGGPTDEQYF	TGTGCCAGCAGGGGGGGGCCCACGGATGAGCAGTACTTC
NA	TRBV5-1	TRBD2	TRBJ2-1	CASSYRSGSSYNEQFF	TGCGCCAGCAGCTATCGTAGCGGGAGCTCCTACAATGAGCAGTTCTTC
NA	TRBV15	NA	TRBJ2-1	CATSRDGVGEQFF	TGTGCCACCAGCAGAGATGGCGTGGGCGAGCAGTTCTTC
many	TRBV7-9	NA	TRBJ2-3	CASSLRRGFSSTDTQYF	TGTGCCAGCAGCTTAAGAAGGGGTTTCTCTAGCACAGATACGCAGTATTTT